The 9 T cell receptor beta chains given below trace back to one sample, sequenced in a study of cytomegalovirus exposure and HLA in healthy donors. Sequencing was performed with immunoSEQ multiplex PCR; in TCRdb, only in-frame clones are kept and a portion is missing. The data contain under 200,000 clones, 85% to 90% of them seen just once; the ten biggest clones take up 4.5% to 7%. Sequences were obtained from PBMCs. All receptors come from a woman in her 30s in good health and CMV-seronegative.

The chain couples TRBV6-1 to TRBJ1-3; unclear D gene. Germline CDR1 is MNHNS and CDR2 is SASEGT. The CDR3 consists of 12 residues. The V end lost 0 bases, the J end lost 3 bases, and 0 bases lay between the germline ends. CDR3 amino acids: CASSEAGNTIYF. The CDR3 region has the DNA TGTGCCAGCAGTGAAGCTGGAAACACCATATATTTT.

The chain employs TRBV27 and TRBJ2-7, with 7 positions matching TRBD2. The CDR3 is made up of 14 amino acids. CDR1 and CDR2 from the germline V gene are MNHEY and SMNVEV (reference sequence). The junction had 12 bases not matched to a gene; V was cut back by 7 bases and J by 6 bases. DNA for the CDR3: TGTGCCAGCACTTCGGGAGGCGCGGGTCGCGAGCAGTACTTC. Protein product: CASTSGGAGREQYF.

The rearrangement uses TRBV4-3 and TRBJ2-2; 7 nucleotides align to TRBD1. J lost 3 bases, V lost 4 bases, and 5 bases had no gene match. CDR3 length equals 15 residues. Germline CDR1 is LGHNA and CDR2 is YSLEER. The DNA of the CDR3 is TGCGCCAGCAGCCTGGTCGACAGGGACACCGGGGAGCTGTTTTTT. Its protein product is CASSLVDRDTGELFF.

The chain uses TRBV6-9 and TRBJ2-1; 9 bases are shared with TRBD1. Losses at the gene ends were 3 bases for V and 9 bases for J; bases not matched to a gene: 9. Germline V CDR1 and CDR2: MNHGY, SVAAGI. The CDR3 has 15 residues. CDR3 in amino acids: CASSYSGTGQGEQFF. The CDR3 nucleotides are TGTGCCAGCAGTTACTCCGGGACAGGGCAAGGTGAGCAGTTCTTC.

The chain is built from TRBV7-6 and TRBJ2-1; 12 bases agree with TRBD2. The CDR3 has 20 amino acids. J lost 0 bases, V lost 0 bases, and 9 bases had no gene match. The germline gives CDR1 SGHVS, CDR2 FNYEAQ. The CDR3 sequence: CASSLARASGRARSYNEQFF. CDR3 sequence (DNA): TGTGCCAGCAGCTTAGCGCGTGCTAGCGGGAGGGCCCGCTCCTACAATGAGCAGTTCTTC.

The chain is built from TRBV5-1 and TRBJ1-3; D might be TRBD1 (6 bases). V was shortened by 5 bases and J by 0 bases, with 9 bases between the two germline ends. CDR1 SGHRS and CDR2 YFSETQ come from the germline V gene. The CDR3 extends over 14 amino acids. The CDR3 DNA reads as TGCGCCAGCAGTGAGGGGGGCTCTGGAAACACCATATATTTT. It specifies CASSEGGSGNTIYF. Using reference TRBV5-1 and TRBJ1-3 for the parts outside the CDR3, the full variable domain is KAGVTQTPRYLIKTRGQQVTLSCSPISGHRSVSWYQQTPGQGLQFLFEYFSETQRNKGNFPGRFSGRQFSNSRSEMNVSTLELGDSALYLCASSEGGSGNTIYFGEGSWLTVV.

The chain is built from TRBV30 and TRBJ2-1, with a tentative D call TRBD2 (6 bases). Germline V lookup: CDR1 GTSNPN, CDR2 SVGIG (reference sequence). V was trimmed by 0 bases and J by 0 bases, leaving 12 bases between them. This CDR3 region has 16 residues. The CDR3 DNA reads TGTGCCTGGAGTGTAGGTAGCGGCAGCTCCTACAATGAGCAGTTCTTC. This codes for CAWSVGSGSSYNEQFF.

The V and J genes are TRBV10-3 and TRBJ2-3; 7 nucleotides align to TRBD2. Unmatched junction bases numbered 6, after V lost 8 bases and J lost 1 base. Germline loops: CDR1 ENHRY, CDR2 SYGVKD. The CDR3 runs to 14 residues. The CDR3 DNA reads TGTGCCATCGGTGGAAGCGGGGGCACAGATACGCAGTATTTT. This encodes CAIGGSGGTDTQYF.

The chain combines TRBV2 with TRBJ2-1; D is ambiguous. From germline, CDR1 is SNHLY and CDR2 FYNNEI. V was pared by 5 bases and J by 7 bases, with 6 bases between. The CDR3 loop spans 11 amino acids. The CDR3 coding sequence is TGTGCCAGCAGTCATCTAAATGAGCAGTTCTTC. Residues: CASSHLNEQFF.